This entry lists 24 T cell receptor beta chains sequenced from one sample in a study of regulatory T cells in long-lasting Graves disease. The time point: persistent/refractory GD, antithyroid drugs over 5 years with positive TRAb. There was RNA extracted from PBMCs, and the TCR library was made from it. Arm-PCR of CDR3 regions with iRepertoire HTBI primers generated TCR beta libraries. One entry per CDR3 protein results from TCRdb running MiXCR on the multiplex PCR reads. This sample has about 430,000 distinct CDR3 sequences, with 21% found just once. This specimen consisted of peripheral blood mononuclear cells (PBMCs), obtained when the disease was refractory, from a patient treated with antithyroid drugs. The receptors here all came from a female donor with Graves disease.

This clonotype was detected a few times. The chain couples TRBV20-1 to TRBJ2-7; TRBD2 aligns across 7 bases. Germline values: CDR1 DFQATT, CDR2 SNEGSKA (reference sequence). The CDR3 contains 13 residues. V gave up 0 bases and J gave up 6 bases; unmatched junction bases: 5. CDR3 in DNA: TGCAGTGCTAGAGATCGACTAGCCGGCGAGCAGTACTTC. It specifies CSARDRLAGEQYF.

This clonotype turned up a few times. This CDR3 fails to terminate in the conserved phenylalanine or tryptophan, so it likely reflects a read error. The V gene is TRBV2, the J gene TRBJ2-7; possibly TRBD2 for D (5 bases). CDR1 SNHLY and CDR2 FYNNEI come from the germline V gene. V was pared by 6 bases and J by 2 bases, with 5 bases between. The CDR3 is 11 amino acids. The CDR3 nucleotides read TGTGCCAGCAGCGGGACCTACGAGCAGTACTCC. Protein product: CASSGTYEQYS.

CDR3 loop: CAWSVAGGDNSPLHF. The CDR3 DNA reads TGTGCCTGGAGTGTCGCGGGGGGCGATAATTCACCCCTCCACTTT. The V and J genes are TRBV30 and TRBJ1-6; the D gene is possibly TRBD1 (6 bases). The CDR3 covers 15 residues. The germline V and J ends were trimmed by 0 bases and 5 bases, with 11 bases remaining between them. Per the germline V gene, CDR1 is GTSNPN and CDR2 is SVGIG (reference sequence).

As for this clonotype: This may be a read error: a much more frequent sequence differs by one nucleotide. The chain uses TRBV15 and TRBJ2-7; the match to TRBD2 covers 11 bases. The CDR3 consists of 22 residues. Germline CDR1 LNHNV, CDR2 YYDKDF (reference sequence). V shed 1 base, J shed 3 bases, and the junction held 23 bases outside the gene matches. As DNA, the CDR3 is TGTGCCACCAGCAGAGGAGGGACCCAGAAGGGACTAGCGGAAGGGGGGATCTACGAGCAGTACTTC. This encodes CATSRGGTQKGLAEGGIYEQYF.

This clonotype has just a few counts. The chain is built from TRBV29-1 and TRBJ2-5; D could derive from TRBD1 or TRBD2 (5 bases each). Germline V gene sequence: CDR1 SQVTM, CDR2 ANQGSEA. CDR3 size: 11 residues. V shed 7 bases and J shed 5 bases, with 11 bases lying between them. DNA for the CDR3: TGCAGCGCCGCAGAGGGGGAGACCCAGTACTTC. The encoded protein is CSAAEGETQYF.

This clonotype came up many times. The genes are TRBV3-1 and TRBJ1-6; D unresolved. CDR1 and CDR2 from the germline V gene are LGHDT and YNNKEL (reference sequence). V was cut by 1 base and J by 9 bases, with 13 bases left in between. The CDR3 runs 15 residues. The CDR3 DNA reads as TGTGCCAGCAGCCAAGTCGGGATACCTGCTTCACCCCTCCACTTT. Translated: CASSQVGIPASPLHF. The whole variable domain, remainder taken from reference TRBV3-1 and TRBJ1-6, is DTAVSQTPKYLVTQMGNDKSIKCEQNLGHDTMYWYKQDSKKFLKIMFSYNNKELIINETVPNRFSPKSPDKAHLNLHINSLELGDSAVYFCASSQVGIPASPLHFGNGTRLTVT.

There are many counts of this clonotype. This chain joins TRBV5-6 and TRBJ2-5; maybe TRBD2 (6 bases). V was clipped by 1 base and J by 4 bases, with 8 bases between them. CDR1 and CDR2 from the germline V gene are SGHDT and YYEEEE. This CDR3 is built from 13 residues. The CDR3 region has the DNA TGTGCCAGCAGCTTGTCTAGCGCAGAGACCCAGTACTTC. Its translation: CASSLSSAETQYF.

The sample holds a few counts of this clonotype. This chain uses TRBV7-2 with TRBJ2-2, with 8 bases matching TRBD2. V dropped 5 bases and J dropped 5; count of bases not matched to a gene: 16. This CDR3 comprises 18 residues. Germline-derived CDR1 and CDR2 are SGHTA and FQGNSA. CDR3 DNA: TGTGCCAGCAGCCCCCAGTCCCCTCCAGCGGGAGCAACCGGGGAGCTGTTTTTT. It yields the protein CASSPQSPPAGATGELFF.

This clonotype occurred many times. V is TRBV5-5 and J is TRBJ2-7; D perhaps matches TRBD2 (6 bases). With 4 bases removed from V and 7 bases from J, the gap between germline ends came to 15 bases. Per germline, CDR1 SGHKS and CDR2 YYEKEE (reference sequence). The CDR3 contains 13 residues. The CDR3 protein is CASSRAHAGEQYF. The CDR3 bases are TGTGCCAGCAGCCGGGCACATGCGGGGGAGCAGTACTTC.

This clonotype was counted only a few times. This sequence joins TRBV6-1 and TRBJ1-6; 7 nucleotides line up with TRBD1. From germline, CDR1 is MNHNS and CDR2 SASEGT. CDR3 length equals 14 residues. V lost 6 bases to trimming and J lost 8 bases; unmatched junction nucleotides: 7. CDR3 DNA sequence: TGTGCCAGCAGCCACAGGGGATTGGATTCACCCCTCCACTTT. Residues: CASSHRGLDSPLHF.

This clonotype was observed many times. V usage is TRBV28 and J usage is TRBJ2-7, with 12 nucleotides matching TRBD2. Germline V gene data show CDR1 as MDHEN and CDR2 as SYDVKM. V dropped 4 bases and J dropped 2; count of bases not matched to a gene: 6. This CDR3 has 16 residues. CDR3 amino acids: CASSWTSGTHPYEQYF. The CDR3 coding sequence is TGTGCCAGCAGTTGGACTAGCGGGACCCACCCCTACGAGCAGTACTTC.

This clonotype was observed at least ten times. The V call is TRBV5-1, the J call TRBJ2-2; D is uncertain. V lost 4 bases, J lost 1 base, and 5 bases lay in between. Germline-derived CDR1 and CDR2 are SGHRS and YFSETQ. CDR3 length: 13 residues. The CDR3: CASSPENTGELFF. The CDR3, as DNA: TGCGCCAGCAGCCCAGAGAACACCGGGGAGCTGTTTTTT.

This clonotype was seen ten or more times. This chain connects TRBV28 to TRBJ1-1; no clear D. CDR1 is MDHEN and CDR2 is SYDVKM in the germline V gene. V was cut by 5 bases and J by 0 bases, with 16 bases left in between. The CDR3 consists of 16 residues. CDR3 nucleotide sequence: TGTGCCAGCAGTATTCTACAGTTACCACTGAACACTGAAGCTTTCTTT. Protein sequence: CASSILQLPLNTEAFF.

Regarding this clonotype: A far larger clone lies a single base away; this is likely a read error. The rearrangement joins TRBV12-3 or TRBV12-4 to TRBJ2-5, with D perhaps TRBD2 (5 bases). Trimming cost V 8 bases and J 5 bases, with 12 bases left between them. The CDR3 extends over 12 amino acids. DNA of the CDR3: TGTGCCAGCCGGACTGGCCGGGAGACCCAGTACTTC. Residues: CASRTGRETQYF.

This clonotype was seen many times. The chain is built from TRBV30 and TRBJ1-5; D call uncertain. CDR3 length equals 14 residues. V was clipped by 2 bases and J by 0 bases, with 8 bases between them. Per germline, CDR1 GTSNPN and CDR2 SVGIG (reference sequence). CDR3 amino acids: CAWSRQHSNQPQHF. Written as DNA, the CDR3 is TGTGCCTGGAGTAGGCAGCATAGCAATCAGCCCCAGCATTTT. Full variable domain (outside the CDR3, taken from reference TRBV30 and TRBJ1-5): SQTIHQWPATLVQPVGSPLSLECTVEGTSNPNLYWYRQAAGRGLQLLFYSVGIGQISSEVPQNLSASRPQDRQFILSSKKLLLSDSGFYLCAWSRQHSNQPQHFGDGTRLSIL.

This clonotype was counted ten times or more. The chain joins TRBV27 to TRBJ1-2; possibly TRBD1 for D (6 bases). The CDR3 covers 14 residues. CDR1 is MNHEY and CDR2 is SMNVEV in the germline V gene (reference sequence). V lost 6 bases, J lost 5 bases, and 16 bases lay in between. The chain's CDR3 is CASRSGRGAYGYTF. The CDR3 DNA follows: TGTGCCAGCAGATCAGGGAGGGGGGCGTATGGCTACACCTTC.

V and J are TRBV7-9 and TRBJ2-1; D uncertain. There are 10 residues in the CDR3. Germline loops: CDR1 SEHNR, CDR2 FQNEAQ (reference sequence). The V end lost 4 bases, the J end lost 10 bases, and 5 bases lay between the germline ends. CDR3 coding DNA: TGTGCCAGCAGCTCCCACGAGCAGTTCTTC. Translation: CASSSHEQFF.

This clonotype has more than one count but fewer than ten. The CDR3 nucleotides read TGTGCCAGCAGTTACTCGACTGTTGGGGAGCAGTACTTC. Translated, it gives CASSYSTVGEQYF. The rearrangement links TRBV6-5 to TRBJ2-7, with D unresolved. Germline-derived CDR1 and CDR2 are MNHEY and SVGAGI. This CDR3 contains 13 residues. The germline V and J ends were trimmed by 0 bases and 7 bases, with 10 bases remaining between them.

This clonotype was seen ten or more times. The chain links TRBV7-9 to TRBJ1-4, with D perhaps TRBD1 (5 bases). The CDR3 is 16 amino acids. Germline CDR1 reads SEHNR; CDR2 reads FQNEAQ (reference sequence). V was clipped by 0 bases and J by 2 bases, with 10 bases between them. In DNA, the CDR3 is TGTGCCAGCAGCTTAGCGCGGGGGGAGACTAATGAAAAACTGTTTTTT. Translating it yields CASSLARGETNEKLFF. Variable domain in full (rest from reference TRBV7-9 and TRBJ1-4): DTGVSQNPRHKITKRGQNVTFRCDPISEHNRLYWYRQTLGQGPEFLTYFQNEAQLEKSRLLSDRFSAERPKGSFSTLEIQRTEQGDSAMYLCASSLARGETNEKLFFGSGTQLSVL.

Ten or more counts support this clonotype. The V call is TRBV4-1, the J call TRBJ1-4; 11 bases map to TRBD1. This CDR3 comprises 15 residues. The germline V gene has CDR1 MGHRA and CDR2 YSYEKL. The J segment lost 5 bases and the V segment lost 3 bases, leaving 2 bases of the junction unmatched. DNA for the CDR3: TGCGCCAGCAGCCAGGGACAGGGGGTGAATGAAAAACTGTTTTTT. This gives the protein CASSQGQGVNEKLFF.

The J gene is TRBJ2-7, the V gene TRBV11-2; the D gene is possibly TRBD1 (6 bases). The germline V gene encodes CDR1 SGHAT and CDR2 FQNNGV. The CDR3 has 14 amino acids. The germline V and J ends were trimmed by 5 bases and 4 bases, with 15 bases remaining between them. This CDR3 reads CASSGGQSPYEQYF. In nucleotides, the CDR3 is TGTGCCAGCAGCGGAGGACAGTCCCCGTACGAGCAGTACTTC.

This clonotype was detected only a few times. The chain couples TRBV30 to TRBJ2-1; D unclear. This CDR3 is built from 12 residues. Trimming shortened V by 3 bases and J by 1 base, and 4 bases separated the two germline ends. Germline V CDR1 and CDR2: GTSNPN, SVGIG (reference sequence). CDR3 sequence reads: CAWRGSYNEQFF. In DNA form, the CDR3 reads TGTGCCTGGAGGGGGTCCTACAATGAGCAGTTCTTC.

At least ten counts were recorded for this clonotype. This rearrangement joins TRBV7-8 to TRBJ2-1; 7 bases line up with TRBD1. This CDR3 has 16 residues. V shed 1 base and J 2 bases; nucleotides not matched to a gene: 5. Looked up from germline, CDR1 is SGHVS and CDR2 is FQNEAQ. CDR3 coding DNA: TGTGCCAGCAGCTTAGGCCCCGGACAGGCCTACAATGAGCAGTTCTTC. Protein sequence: CASSLGPGQAYNEQFF. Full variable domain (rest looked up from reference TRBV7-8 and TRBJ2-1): GAGVSQSPRYKVAKRGQDVALRCDPISGHVSLFWYQQALGQGPEFLTYFQNEAQLDKSGLPSDRFFAERPEGSVSTLKIQRTQQEDSAVYLCASSLGPGQAYNEQFFGPGTRLTVL.

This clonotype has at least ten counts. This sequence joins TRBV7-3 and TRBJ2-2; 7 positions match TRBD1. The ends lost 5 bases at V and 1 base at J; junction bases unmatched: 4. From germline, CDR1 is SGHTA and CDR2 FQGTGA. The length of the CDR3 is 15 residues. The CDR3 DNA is TGTGCCAGCAGCCGGGACAGCGGGAACACCGGGGAGCTGTTTTTT. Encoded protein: CASSRDSGNTGELFF.